This TCR beta chain was identified in a study of blood T cell repertoires in COVID-19. Study-wide context: Whether acute or convalescent, the COVID-19 samples came from the United States, Italy and Spain. Sources were T cells, B-cell-depleted T cells, or PBMCs; the material itself was cDNA or gDNA.

Per the authors' pipeline: The assay estimated nucleated cells by amplifying reference gene primers. Libraries were prepared by immunoSEQ multiplex PCR; TCRdb keeps only in-frame clonotypes and omits some of them. That table gives V, J and clone size, and the DNA gave D and trimming. In the table there are fewer than 300,000 clones, roughly nine tenths of which are singletons. The length of the CDR3 is 13 residues. V lost 11 bases, J lost 9 bases, and 20 bases lay in between. V usage is TRBV23-1 and J usage is TRBJ2-1; a possible D gene is TRBD2 (6 bases). TRBV23-1 is sorted into the ORF group, with uncertain function. The source is a man aged 35 to 55 who had recovered from COVID-19. The sample was peripheral blood. For the CDR3, the DNA is TGCGCCTGCTGGGGGGATTTAGGCATTGAGCAGTTCTTC. Encoded protein: CACWGDLGIEQFF.